This T cell receptor beta chain was recovered during a study of identical twins. Study results and caveats: Sequences that were out-of-frame, alpha and twin-shared displayed an excess of low generation probability.

In TCRdb, the 5' RACE reads were re-called with MiXCR into one record per CDR3 protein. The sample lists 200,000 to 300,000 distinct CDR3 sequences, 10% to 15% occurring once. Regarding this clonotype: Antigen specificity is unknown.

There are 14 residues in the CDR3. Germline CDR1 and CDR2: KGHDR and SFDVKD. With 6 bases removed from V and 1 base from J, the gap between germline ends came to 10 bases. These data were likewise used in another study, on yellow fever vaccine responses in identical twins.

The chain carries TRBV24-1 and TRBJ2-3; D gene ambiguous. Sequencing was performed on memory (CD45RO+) T cells sorted from blood. The sequence derives from a woman between 18 and 30 years old in good health. Here the CDR3 reads CATSPFAGTDTQYF. The CDR3 nucleotides read TGTGCCACCAGTCCCTTTGCAGGCACAGATACGCAGTATTTT.